Listed below are T cell receptor beta chains from one sample, sequenced in a study of blood T cells in healthy people across ages. TCRdb used MiXCR to reprocess the 5' RACE reads, holding one entry per CDR3 protein. The sample lists over a million distinct CDR3 sequences, 45% occurring once. Sequencing was carried out using blood. These receptors were obtained from an older woman in good health. Each CDR3 is given without its conserved first and last residue. The order of the fields is V gene, J gene, CDR3 protein.

>TRBV15|TRBJ2-1
ATSTGSYNEQF
>TRBV12-3/TRBV12-4|TRBJ2-5
AGSFGLAGGGETQY
>TRBV5-1|TRBJ2-5
ASSSGTSGINEQY
>TRBV20-1|TRBJ2-7
SGYRDATDYEQY
>TRBV2|TRBJ2-1
ASSLSGGGYNEQF
>TRBV6-5|TRBJ2-1
ASSLRDRESNEQF
>TRBV7-9|-
ASSSGTGIEQY
>TRBV9|TRBJ2-7
ASSVAGGSLAYEQY
>TRBV20-1|TRBJ2-1
SARGDKTSGLLGEQF
>TRBV5-1|TRBJ1-2
ASSPDLTSFDGYT
>TRBV5-6|TRBJ1-1
ASSFDGRGGTEAF
>TRBV4-2|TRBJ2-5
ASSQETSGNEQY
>TRBV7-8|TRBJ1-5
ASSFGTGEQPQH
>TRBV20-1|TRBJ2-3
SASYAGGADTQY
>TRBV29-1|TRBJ2-7
SAKVGGAYEQY
>TRBV12-3/TRBV12-4|TRBJ1-1
ASDGRGTNTEAF
>TRBV5-1|TRBJ2-7
ASSAGTSGIYEQY
>TRBV28|TRBJ2-5
ASSPTPGLDGTQY
>TRBV5-6|TRBJ2-1
ASSGPGLYSNEQF
>TRBV11-1|TRBJ2-3
ASSLLAGGLGDTQY
>TRBV6-5|-
ASSLTAGGLYEQY
>TRBV21-1|TRBJ1-2
ASRRTGGYT
>TRBV27|TRBJ2-7
ASSGASGSIYEQY
>TRBV12-3/TRBV12-4|TRBJ2-3
ASSLRGADTDTQY
>TRBV7-8|TRBJ2-3
ASSLEPRGLVLDTQY
>TRBV6-5|TRBJ1-4
ASSYSGTRNEKLF
>TRBV10-3|TRBJ1-2
AITGQGITGYT
>TRBV20-1|TRBJ2-1
SARDLRGSHEQF
>TRBV19|TRBJ2-4
ASSIGGVAGEQY
>TRBV12-3/TRBV12-4|TRBJ2-4
ASSLLAGMEAKNIQY
>TRBV2|TRBJ2-2
ASIDIDPTGAGYTGELF
>TRBV18|TRBJ2-1
ASSPRTDRGSHSEQF
>TRBV5-1|TRBJ2-7
ASSSTTYEQY
>TRBV28|TRBJ2-7
ATSAKYEQY
>TRBV20-1|TRBJ1-2
SALGQGAGYGYT
>TRBV9|TRBJ2-7
ASSVGTGSAEQY
>TRBV10-2|TRBJ2-1
ASSQGRGGFNEQF
>TRBV5-1|TRBJ2-2
ASSLGVRDTGELF
>TRBV20-1|TRBJ2-7
SAYTGTSGTYEQY
>TRBV20-1|TRBJ1-5
SAWRQTDLLKQPQH
>TRBV3-1|TRBJ2-3
ASSQFPSGPDYTDTQY
>TRBV24-1|TRBJ2-7
ATSDSGTRFPSEQY
>TRBV20-1|TRBJ2-4
SARDLRGSLDIQY
>TRBV6-2/TRBV6-3|TRBJ2-7
ASSRRLAGEYEQY